This T cell receptor beta chain was sequenced in a study of T cells in Graves' hyperthyroidism and ophthalmopathy. With regard to this clonotype: Antigen: not known.

V dropped 7 bases and J dropped 0 bases, with 13 bases sitting between them. CDR3 length equals 15 residues. The germline V gene has CDR1 ENHRY and CDR2 SYGVKD. Study conclusions and caveats: Ophthalmopathy cases were set apart from stable hyperthyroidism by a 13 V-J model. Blood held most thyroid clonotypes expanded above 0.001 frequency. Ophthalmopathy was identified by the model a median about six months ahead of onset.

There were TCR beta CDR3 regions amplified from RNA transcripts. HTBI primers were the set used in a first-round RT-PCR of the TCR CDR3. MiXCR was run by TCRdb on the multiplex PCR reads, yielding one entry per CDR3 protein. This table has under 750,000 distinct CDR3 sequences, over 15% appearing once. Diagnosis rested on symptoms, serum thyroxine and TRAb, thyroid ultrasound, and orbital computed tomography. The sequencing sample was made of blood. This sequence originates from a woman between 45 and 65 years old with Graves' hyperthyroidism that later progressed to Graves' ophthalmopathy. The gene calls are TRBV10-3 and TRBJ2-1; D not certain. The CDR3 sequence: CAITEPTSSYNEQFF. The CDR3 DNA follows: TGTGCCATCACCGAGCCCACTTCCTCCTACAATGAGCAGTTCTTC.